The 13 T cell receptor beta chains in this list originate from one sample, sequenced in a study of tumor and adjacent non-tumor tissue in lung cancer. RNA was extracted from bulk tissue without any cell sorting. A modified ARM-PCR protocol with three rounds of nested PCR amplified TCRbeta. Via MiXCR, TCRdb re-called the multiplex PCR reads, giving one row per CDR3 protein. The table records about 200,000 distinct CDR3 sequences, approximately 74% of them present only once. Sequencing was carried out using lung tumor tissue. All receptors come from a man aged 60 to 75 with non-small cell lung cancer.

The J gene is TRBJ2-3, the V gene TRBV20-1; 8 nucleotides match TRBD2. Germline V gene lookup returns CDR1 DFQATT and CDR2 SNEGSKA (reference sequence). V was pared by 5 bases and J by 6 bases, with 7 bases of the junction left unmatched. The CDR3 totals 13 residues. CDR3 region: CSAYAGGADTQYF. CDR3 DNA: TGCAGTGCTTATGCGGGGGGTGCTGATACGCAGTATTTT.

This clonotype was counted many times. This chain joins TRBV5-1 and TRBJ2-1; TRBD1 aligns across 7 bases. Germline V gene sequence: CDR1 SGHRS, CDR2 YFSETQ. The length of the CDR3 is 13 residues. After removal of 6 bases from V and 9 bases from J, the junction contained 9 bases not matched to a gene. The CDR3 DNA is TGCGCCAGCATGGCAGGGGGTAGGGGTGAGCAGTTCTTC. Encoded protein: CASMAGGRGEQFF.

Points on this clonotype: Relative to the germline gene, one junction end is altered; a read error may explain this. V and J are TRBV6-5 and TRBJ1-5, with D possibly TRBD1 on 5 matching bases. The germline V gene has CDR1 MNHEY and CDR2 SVGAGI. The CDR3 has 14 residues. The DNA of the CDR3 is TGTGCCGGCAGTCCCCAGGGAGGCAATCGGCCCCAGCATTTT. Translated, it gives CAGSPQGGNRPQHF.

As to this clonotype: The junction shows a germline mismatch at one end, possibly a read error. The CDR3 DNA follows: TGTGCCAGCAGTGAAGGGTACCCGAACACTGAAACTTTCTTT. Its translation is CASSEGYPNTETFF. V usage is TRBV10-2 and J usage is TRBJ1-1, with D unclear. The CDR3 has 14 residues. The germline V gene encodes CDR1 WSHSY and CDR2 SAAADI.

This clonotype was seen a single time. At one end the junction does not follow the germline gene, possibly because of a read error. V usage is TRBV12-3 or TRBV12-4 and J usage is TRBJ2-2; TRBD1 matches 12 bases. The CDR3 has 16 residues. CDR3 loop: CQQQGTGGESHRGAVF. CDR3 coding DNA: TGCCAGCAGCAGGGGACAGGGGGCGAGAGTCACCGGGGAGCTGTTTTT.

This clonotype was seen once. Since a much larger clone is just one base distant, this may be a read error. The chain has TRBV6-6 and TRBJ2-3, with D maybe TRBD1 (7 bases). Per germline, CDR1 MNHNY and CDR2 SVGAGI (reference sequence). With 2 bases removed from V and 5 bases from J, the gap between germline ends came to 11 bases. CDR3 length: 14 residues. The CDR3 loop reads CASSYGGGRDTQYF. Here the CDR3 DNA reads TGTGCCAGCAGTTACGGAGGGGGCCGAGATACGCAGTATTTT.

Concerning this clonotype itself: Compared with germline, one end of the junction differs, possibly owing to a read error. The chain has TRBV20-1 and TRBJ1-5; TRBD1 might be the D (5 bases). Germline CDR1 and CDR2: DFQATT and SNEGSKA (reference sequence). The CDR3 extends over 13 amino acids. CDR3 bases: TGCAGTGCCACTCAGGGCCTCAATCAGCCCCTGTATTTT. It translates to CSATQGLNQPLYF.

Notes on this clonotype: The germline gene is not matched at one end of the junction; a read error may be the cause. The genes are TRBV6-2 or TRBV6-3 and TRBJ2-2; D may be TRBD1 (6 bases). This CDR3 has 14 residues. Germline-derived CDR1 and CDR2 are MNHEY and SVGEGT. The CDR3 here is CANSTQQGAGELLF. The CDR3 DNA is TGTGCCAACAGTACCCAACAGGGAGCCGGGGAGCTGTTGTTT.

This chain joins TRBV5-6 and TRBJ1-1; D is unclear. Germline CDR1 reads SGHDT; CDR2 reads YYEEEE. Trimming shortened V by 6 bases and J by 10 bases, and 19 bases separated the two germline ends. This CDR3 region has 13 residues. DNA of the CDR3: TGTGCCAGCAACTTTTATCCCCCATCGGGAGCTTTCTTT. Its protein is CASNFYPPSGAFF.

On this clonotype itself: Likely a read error: the CDR3 ends without its conserved phenylalanine or tryptophan. The chain couples TRBV11-3 to TRBJ2-6; 7 positions agree with TRBD1. CDR3 length equals 17 residues. CDR1 and CDR2 from the germline V gene are SGHNT and YENEEA. The CDR3 here is CASSLVGQAPRANVLTL. In DNA form, the CDR3 reads TGTGCCAGTAGCTTAGTTGGACAGGCCCCTAGGGCCAACGTCCTGACTCTC.

The V gene is TRBV5-4, the J gene TRBJ1-2; no firm D call. The V gene's germline CDR1 is SGHNT and CDR2 YYREEE (reference sequence). Trimming removed 2 bases at V and 6 bases at J, with 11 bases between. The CDR3 runs to 13 residues. The CDR3 DNA follows: TGTGCCAGCAGCTTCGGGTCAAGGGATGGCTACACCTTC. The encoded protein is CASSFGSRDGYTF.

The sample holds a few counts of this clonotype. One end of the junction does not line up with germline, which may come from a read error. The chain has TRBV20-1 and TRBJ2-7, with 7 bases aligning to TRBD2. This CDR3 is built from 18 residues. Germline V CDR1 and CDR2: DFQATT, SNEGSKA (reference sequence). The CDR3 DNA follows: TGCAGTGCCTCCAAGCGGGCTGGCGGGAGTCTGGTGGCCTACAAGCAATACTTC. Translation gives CSASKRAGGSLVAYKQYF.

For this clonotype: The junction shows a germline mismatch at one end, possibly a read error. The chain recombines TRBV20-1 with TRBJ1-2, with TRBD1 as a possible D gene (5 bases). The germline CDR1 and CDR2 sequences are DFQATT and SNEGSKA (reference sequence). This CDR3 has 16 amino acids. This CDR3 is CNARDPLRQGRDGYAF. The CDR3 DNA reads TGCAATGCTAGAGATCCCCTCCGGCAGGGCAGGGATGGCTACGCCTTC.